This T cell receptor (beta chain) appears in the sequencing data of a study of PD-1 blockade in classical Hodgkin lymphoma. Overall study results and limits: It was reported that newly diagnosed patients had less baseline TCR diversity than healthy donors. Causes of the repertoire differences remain undefined, possibly disease activity or prior therapy.

This clone has a single count. The antigen is not known. Relapse was seen in all patients after autologous stem cell transplantation, and brentuximab vedotin exposure was variable. Sequenced by immunoSEQ multiplex PCR; TCRdb stores in-frame clones only, minus some. Of roughly 40,000 clones in the sample, about nine tenths were seen once. Germline loops: CDR1 MNHEY, CDR2 SMNVEV (reference sequence). The CDR3 is 13 residues long. The V end was cut by 2 bases, the J end by 11 bases, with 13 bases between. The input for sequencing was peripheral blood mononuclear cells (PBMCs), taken at baseline. The chain links TRBV27 to TRBJ1-5; D call uncertain. This TCR was sampled from a human donor with classical Hodgkin lymphoma. CDR3 DNA: TGTGCCAGCAGTTTAATAATGGCAGGATCCCAGCATTTT. Residues: CASSLIMAGSQHF.